These 9 T cell receptor beta chains were all obtained from the same sample, sequenced in a study of T-cell memory formation after mild COVID-19. Via MiXCR, TCRdb re-called the 5' RACE reads, giving one row per CDR3 protein. The sample consists of 560,000 or so distinct CDR3 sequences, 17% of them appearing once. The sequencing sample was made of PBMCs or a T cell subset sorted from them (not recorded which). Receptor source: an adult woman who had mild COVID-19 (a few samples of this study predate the infection). Cell type and time point are not known.

In this sample, this clonotype turned up a few times. This chain uses TRBV12-3 or TRBV12-4 with TRBJ2-3; 10 bases match TRBD2. The J segment lost 1 base and the V segment lost 0 bases, leaving 7 bases of the junction unmatched. The CDR3 is 18 residues long. CDR3 coding DNA: TGTGCCAGCAGTTTAGCTTTGGCTAGCGGGGGCCGCACAGATACGCAGTATTTT. This translates into CASSLALASGGRTDTQYF.

There are a few counts of this clonotype. The DNA for the CDR3 is TGCGCCAGCAGCCCCCTCCCTCTAGACACCACCGGGTTGTTCGAGCAGTACTTC. Its protein product is CASSPLPLDTTGLFEQYF. The rearrangement links TRBV5-1 to TRBJ2-7; D uncertain. The CDR3 has 18 residues. Trimming took off 4 bases at V and 6 bases at J, with 29 bases between the two ends. The germline gives CDR1 SGHRS, CDR2 YFSETQ.

This clonotype was detected a few times. The chain combines TRBV5-6 with TRBJ2-5; a possible D gene is TRBD2 (5 bases). V was cut by 5 bases and J by 3 bases, with 20 bases left in between. Germline V gene lookup returns CDR1 SGHDT and CDR2 YYEEEE. The CDR3 sequence is 16 residues long. CDR3 in DNA: TGTGCCAGCAGTTCTCAGTGGAGGAAAGGTGAAGAGACCCAGTACTTC. This sequence encodes CASSSQWRKGEETQYF. The variable domain in full, completed from reference TRBV5-6 and TRBJ2-5, reads DAGVTQSPTHLIKTRGQQVTLRCSPKSGHDTVSWYQQALGQGPQFIFQYYEEEERQRGNFPDRFSGHQFPNYSSELNVNALLLGDSALYLCASSSQWRKGEETQYFGPGTRLLVL.

The gene calls are TRBV9 and TRBJ1-2; weak D call: TRBD1 (5 bases). The germline V gene has CDR1 SGDLS and CDR2 YYNGEE. V was trimmed by 0 bases and J by 4 bases, leaving 10 bases between them. This CDR3 comprises 14 residues. The CDR3 DNA sequence: TGTGCCAGCAGCGTAGATGCAGGGATCTATGGCTACACCTTC. Translated: CASSVDAGIYGYTF.

This clonotype has a handful of counts. The chain links TRBV19 to TRBJ2-1, with unresolved D. Trimming stripped 5 bases from V and 10 bases from J, with 12 bases between. The CDR3 covers 12 residues. Per the germline V gene, CDR1 is LNHDA and CDR2 is SQIVND (reference sequence). In DNA form, the CDR3 reads TGTGCCAGTAGTGACCCACAGAGGGAGCAGTTCTTC. Protein sequence: CASSDPQREQFF.

This chain links TRBV27 with TRBJ2-3; D may match TRBD1 or TRBD2 (5 bases each). CDR3 size: 14 residues. V shed 8 bases and J shed 3 bases, with 15 bases lying between them. Germline CDR1 MNHEY, CDR2 SMNVEV (reference sequence). The CDR3, as DNA: TGTGCCAGCGGATTGAGACAGCGGACAGATACGCAGTATTTT. Its protein is CASGLRQRTDTQYF.

The chain uses TRBV5-1 and TRBJ2-3; TRBD2 matches 14 bases. Per germline, CDR1 SGHRS and CDR2 YFSETQ. This CDR3 has 16 residues. J was trimmed by 2 bases and V by 5 bases; bases with no gene match: 4. The CDR3 loop is CASRRLAGGFTDTQYF. The CDR3 DNA follows: TGCGCCAGCAGACGACTAGCGGGAGGGTTCACAGATACGCAGTATTTT.

This clonotype has a handful of counts. The V gene is TRBV12-3 or TRBV12-4, the J gene TRBJ1-5; D is undetermined. V was pared by 4 bases and J by 3 bases, with 10 bases between. The CDR3 is 14 residues long. The CDR3 protein is CASSYRANNQPQHF. In nucleotides, the CDR3 is TGTGCCAGCAGTTATAGGGCCAACAATCAGCCCCAGCATTTT.

The chain uses TRBV7-2 and TRBJ1-4; D might be TRBD1 (5 bases). Trimming cost V 5 bases and J 4 bases, with 17 bases left between them. The length of the CDR3 is 16 residues. Germline CDR1 is SGHTA and CDR2 is FQGNSA. This chain's CDR3 is CASSPSGGVRNEKLFF. The CDR3, as DNA: TGTGCCAGCAGCCCTAGCGGGGGGGTCCGTAATGAAAAACTGTTTTTT.